This TCR beta chain was sequenced in a study of control samples from healthy donors and cancer patients. Sequenced by immunoSEQ multiplex PCR; TCRdb stores in-frame clones only, minus some. The repertoire holds roughly 120,000 clones, with 93% as singletons. This clone was detected only once. Per germline, CDR1 MRHNA and CDR2 SNTAGT. The CDR3 loop spans 14 amino acids. V was pared by 6 bases and J by 5 bases, with 11 bases between. The gene calls are TRBV6-4 and TRBJ2-6, with TRBD2 as a possible D gene (5 bases). Material: blood. The receptor was derived from a man under 40 in good health. CDR3 sequence: CASRGDKRANVLTF. The CDR3 DNA sequence: TGTGCCAGCAGGGGAGACAAGCGGGCCAACGTCCTGACTTTC.